This T cell receptor (beta chain) came from a study of cytomegalovirus exposure and HLA in healthy donors. Study outcomes and limitations: HLA allele associations emerged for roughly 17,000 TCR beta sequences in a later analysis, at 0.05 false discovery rate. Previously analyzed data showed that most TCR beta V segments were productive at a frequency of about 87% or about 30%.

With 60 Vbeta and 13 Jbeta primers, the PCR was carried out. Libraries were prepared by immunoSEQ multiplex PCR; TCRdb keeps only in-frame clonotypes and omits some of them. The data show about 160,000 clones, with about 80% seen just once and approximately 8.7% held by the top ten. In regard to this clone: Its specificity is not known.

The sample taken for sequencing was PBMCs. The TCR sequence derives from a man younger than 30 in good health and CMV-seropositive.

The CDR3 DNA reads TGTGCCAGCAGTGACTCGGCGAACACCGGGGAGCTGTTTTTT. This gives the protein CASSDSANTGELFF. The rearrangement joins TRBV2 to TRBJ2-2, with D uncertain. With 3 bases removed from V and 0 bases from J, the gap between germline ends came to 5 bases. This CDR3 contains 14 residues. Germline V gene data show CDR1 as SNHLY and CDR2 as FYNNEI. The entire variable domain, with the rest obtained from reference TRBV2 and TRBJ2-2, is as follows: EPEVTQTPSHQVTQMGQEVILRCVPISNHLYFYWYRQILGQKVEFLVSFYNNEISEKSEIFDDQFSVERPDGSNFTLKIRSTKLEDSAMYFCASSDSANTGELFFGEGSRLTVL.